One sample yielded the 8 T cell receptor beta chains listed below, sequenced in a study of human T cells and chemical hapten exposure. Regarding time point: patch test 3, about 24 weeks after DPC sensitization. The sample's treatment: therapeutic diphenylcyclopropenone sensitization with weekly scalp DPC. TCRdb called the RACE reads again in MiXCR, with one record for every CDR3 protein. Altogether some 110,000 distinct CDR3 sequences are present, 11% being singletons, with the ten largest covering approximately 2.5%. This material consisted of whole blood, taken in connection with sensitization to the hapten diphenylcyclopropenone (DPC). The receptors stem from a woman between 50 and 59 years old with alopecia areata. Some clones in this sample may be carry-over from other donors' samples.

The chain carries TRBV3-1 and TRBJ1-5; D is unclear. Per germline, CDR1 LGHDT and CDR2 YNNKEL (reference sequence). V lost 5 bases, J lost 7 bases, and 12 bases lay in between. The CDR3 is 13 residues long. DNA for the CDR3: TGTGCCAGCAGCACCGGGTCCTGGCAGCCCCAGCATTTT. It specifies CASSTGSWQPQHF.

The chain links TRBV11-2 to TRBJ1-1, with 7 bases lining up with TRBD1. The CDR3 covers 13 residues. The germline V gene has CDR1 SGHAT and CDR2 FQNNGV. Unmatched junction bases numbered 1, after V lost 6 bases and J lost 0 bases. This chain's CDR3 is CASRDRLNTEAFF. In nucleotides, the CDR3 is TGTGCCAGCAGGGACAGGTTGAACACTGAAGCTTTCTTT.

The sample holds a few counts of this clonotype. The V and J genes are TRBV11-3 and TRBJ2-5; 9 nucleotides line up with TRBD2. The V gene's germline CDR1 is SGHNT and CDR2 YENEEA. The V and J ends lost 3 bases and 1 base, in that order; junction bases with no gene match: 6. The CDR3 consists of 16 residues. CDR3 DNA sequence: TGTGCCAGCAGCTTCGTCGGCGGGAGGGGCCAAGAGACCCAGTACTTC. Translation gives CASSFVGGRGQETQYF.

This clonotype was counted a few times. The chain links TRBV12-3 or TRBV12-4 to TRBJ2-7; 8 nucleotides agree with TRBD1. This CDR3 is 15 amino acids long. Losses at the gene ends were 6 bases for V and 9 bases for J; bases not matched to a gene: 16. The CDR3 DNA reads TGTGCCAGCAGCCCTAACACAGGGGGATGGCTGAGGCAGTACTTC. Translating it yields CASSPNTGGWLRQYF.

This clonotype was detected ten times or more. The J gene is TRBJ2-7, the V gene TRBV20-1, with TRBD2 identical over 9 bases. This CDR3 contains 14 residues. With V trimmed by 6 bases and J by 2 bases, 8 bases remained unmatched. Germline assignment: CDR1 DFQATT and CDR2 SNEGSKA (reference sequence). CDR3: CSAGLAGGPYEQYF. The CDR3 bases are TGCAGTGCGGGCCTGGCGGGGGGGCCCTACGAGCAGTACTTC.

The chain recombines TRBV7-9 with TRBJ1-2, with 7 nucleotides matching TRBD1. Germline CDR1 SEHNR, CDR2 FQNEAQ (reference sequence). Trimming removed 2 bases from V and 4 bases from J; junction bases left unmatched: 7. The CDR3 has 15 amino acids. The CDR3 DNA sequence: TGTGCCAGCAGCTTACGGACAGGTCCCAGCTATGGCTACACCTTC. Translation: CASSLRTGPSYGYTF. Together with reference TRBV7-9 and TRBJ1-2, the CDR3 gives the full variable domain: DTGVSQNPRHKITKRGQNVTFRCDPISEHNRLYWYRQTLGQGPEFLTYFQNEAQLEKSRLLSDRFSAERPKGSFSTLEIQRTEQGDSAMYLCASSLRTGPSYGYTFGSGTRLTVV.

This clonotype came up many times. The chain couples TRBV27 to TRBJ2-3, with unresolved D. V was pared by 3 bases and J by 1 base, with 8 bases between. Germline CDR1 MNHEY, CDR2 SMNVEV (reference sequence). This CDR3 has 14 residues. CDR3 nucleotide sequence: TGTGCCAGCAGTTTTTACAGCCGCACAGATACGCAGTATTTT. This translates into CASSFYSRTDTQYF.

The chain has TRBV12-3 or TRBV12-4 and TRBJ1-1; 9 nucleotides match TRBD1. The junction had 6 bases not matched to a gene; V was cut back by 6 bases and J by 4 bases. CDR3 size: 14 residues. CDR3: CASSLRGQGTEAFF. DNA for the CDR3: TGTGCCAGCAGCCTAAGGGGACAGGGCACTGAAGCTTTCTTT.